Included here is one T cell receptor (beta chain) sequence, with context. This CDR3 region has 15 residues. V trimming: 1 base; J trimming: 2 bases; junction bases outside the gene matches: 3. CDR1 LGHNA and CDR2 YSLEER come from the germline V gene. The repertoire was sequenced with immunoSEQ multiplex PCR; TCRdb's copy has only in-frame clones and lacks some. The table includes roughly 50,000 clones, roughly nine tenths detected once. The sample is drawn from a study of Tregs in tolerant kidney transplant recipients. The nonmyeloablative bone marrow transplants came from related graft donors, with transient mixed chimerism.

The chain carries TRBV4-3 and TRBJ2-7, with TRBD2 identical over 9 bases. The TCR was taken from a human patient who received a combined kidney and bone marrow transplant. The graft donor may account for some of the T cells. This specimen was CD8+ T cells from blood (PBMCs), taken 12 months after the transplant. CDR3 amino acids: CASSQAREGAYEQYF. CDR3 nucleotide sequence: TGCGCCAGCAGCCAAGCGCGGGAGGGAGCCTACGAGCAGTACTTC.